These 27 T cell receptor beta chains came from one sample sequenced in a study of blood T cells in healthy people across ages (dated by TCRdb to the mid-2010s). The receptor library was made with 5' RACE. TCRdb shows the sequencer as Illumina HiSeq 2500. A second PCR of about 6 to 12 cycles was performed with a sample-barcoded 5' primer and a J-beta primer mix. TCRdb handled the public reads itself, with Q25 trimming in fastp and clone calling in MiXCR, and kept productive beta chains. Entries that share a CDR3 protein sequence are merged under the most common genes and DNA. The sample data list 650,000 to 800,000 distinct CDR3 sequences, and under 45% of these were observed just once. The ten largest account for around 21% of the sample. Sample: blood. These receptors originate from a man between 60 and 75 years old in good health.

This clonotype was recorded a few times. This chain uses TRBV24-1 with TRBJ2-7, with TRBD1 as a possible D gene (5 bases). Judging by the DNA end, TRBJ2-5 fits better; the J call may be wrong. CDR1 is KGHDR and CDR2 is SFDVKD in the germline V gene. There are 14 residues in the CDR3. The CDR3: CATSDFDSSGTQYF. The CDR3 DNA reads as TGTGCCACCAGTGATTTTGACAGTTCAGGGACCCAGTACTTC.

The table lists this clonotype with a few counts. The V call is TRBV21-1, the J call TRBJ1-5; the DNA was not compared with TRBD1, the D call given in the table. TRBV21-1 is classified as a pseudogene. The CDR3 covers 18 residues. As DNA, the CDR3 is TGTGCCAGCAGTCCCGAGGGGGCGACAGGGTATAGCAATCAGCCCCAGCATTTT. Protein product: CASSPEGATGYSNQPQHF.

The chain recombines TRBV7-2 with TRBJ2-4; 8 nucleotides agree with TRBD2. The germline CDR1 and CDR2 sequences are SGHTA and FQGNSA. The trim removed 1 base at V and 5 bases at J, leaving 4 bases unmatched. The CDR3 runs 15 residues. CDR3 sequence reads: CASSLGTSSQNIQYF. The CDR3 DNA reads as TGTGCCAGCAGCTTAGGGACTAGCTCCCAAAACATTCAGTACTTC. The full variable domain, completed using reference TRBV7-2 and TRBJ2-4, is GAGVSQSPSNKVTEKGKDVELRCDPISGHTALYWYRQSLGQGLEFLIYFQGNSAPDKSGLPSDRFSAERTGGSVSTLTIQRTQQEDSAVYLCASSLGTSSQNIQYFGAGTRLSVL.

This chain links TRBV6-2 or TRBV6-3 with TRBJ2-4, with a tentative D call TRBD2 (6 bases). The V gene's germline CDR1 is MNHEY and CDR2 SVGEGT. There are 12 residues in the CDR3. V was shortened by 5 bases and J by 8 bases, with 10 bases between the two germline ends. The CDR3 region has the DNA TGTGCCAGCAGTCCAAGGGAGGACATTCAGTACTTC. Its translation is CASSPREDIQYF.

Comment on this clonotype: This sequence may be a read error, since a much larger clone differs from it by one base. This sequence joins TRBV28 and TRBJ2-5; D is perhaps TRBD1 (6 bases). Germline V lookup: CDR1 MDHEN, CDR2 SYDVKM. The CDR3 loop spans 14 amino acids. CDR3 protein: CASSLSWGQETRYF. The CDR3 coding sequence is TGTGCCAGCAGTTTATCTTGGGGGCAAGAGACCCGGTACTTC.

A note on this clonotype: A read error may explain this, as a much larger clone is one base away. The chain is built from TRBV15 and TRBJ2-7, with TRBD2 as a possible D gene (6 bases). V was clipped by 0 bases and J by 7 bases, with 13 bases between them. Germline lookup yields CDR1 LNHNV and CDR2 YYDKDF (reference sequence). The CDR3 is 14 residues long. Written as DNA, the CDR3 is TGTGCCACCAGCAGAGATCTGGGACTGAATGAGCAGTACTTC. Its translation: CATSRDLGLNEQYF.

The V gene is TRBV12-3 or TRBV12-4, the J gene TRBJ2-3; 7 bases map to TRBD2. The CDR3 covers 15 residues. J was trimmed by 4 bases and V by 4 bases; bases with no gene match: 8. The CDR3 sequence is CASSSGLEISDTQYF. In nucleotides, the CDR3 is TGTGCCAGCAGTTCAGGACTAGAGATATCAGATACGCAGTATTTT.

The chain has TRBV19 and TRBJ1-1; D is unresolved. V dropped 7 bases and J dropped 4 bases, with 19 bases sitting between them. This CDR3 is built from 15 residues. Per the germline V gene, CDR1 is LNHDA and CDR2 is SQIVND (reference sequence). CDR3 sequence reads: CASTSNSGLITEAFF. The CDR3 DNA reads as TGTGCCAGTACCTCAAACTCGGGCCTAATCACTGAAGCTTTCTTT.

This clonotype was counted a single time. The chain has TRBV10-3 and TRBJ2-2, with D possibly being TRBD2 (5 bases). This CDR3 is 15 amino acids long. V lost 2 bases and J 7 bases, leaving 14 bases between the germline ends. CDR1 is ENHRY, CDR2 SYGVKD, per germline. This chain's CDR3 is CAISEGGVMYGELFF. DNA for the CDR3: TGTGCCATCAGTGAGGGAGGCGTTATGTACGGGGAGCTGTTTTTT.

This clonotype appeared a few times. The chain uses TRBV3-1 and TRBJ2-4; 11 bases map to TRBD1. The DNA end lines up better with TRBJ2-7; the J call may be wrong. In germline, CDR1 is LGHDT, CDR2 YNNKEL (reference sequence). The CDR3 consists of 15 residues. This CDR3 reads CASSSSGTGGSEQYF. The CDR3 DNA follows: TGTGCCAGCAGTTCCTCCGGGACAGGGGGTTCCGAGCAGTACTTC.

This clonotype appeared many times. The chain couples TRBV10-3 to TRBJ1-6, with 9 bases aligning to TRBD1. The V gene end was trimmed by 3 bases and the J gene end by 7 bases; junction bases not matched to a gene: 4. This CDR3 has 15 amino acids. CDR1 ENHRY and CDR2 SYGVKD come from the germline V gene. CDR3 sequence: CAISDPGTGNSPLHF. The DNA of the CDR3 is TGTGCCATCAGTGACCCCGGGACAGGGAATTCACCCCTCCACTTT.

This clonotype has more than one count but fewer than ten. The gene calls are TRBV6-2 or TRBV6-3 and TRBJ2-1; 7 nucleotides line up with TRBD1. After removal of 6 bases from V and 5 bases from J, the junction contained 4 bases not matched to a gene. The CDR3 has 13 residues. Germline assignment: CDR1 MNHEY and CDR2 SVGEGT. The CDR3 nucleotides read TGTGCCAGCAGAAAGACAGGGAACAATGAGCAGTTCTTC. Its translation is CASRKTGNNEQFF.

This clonotype occurred a few times. V usage is TRBV4-3 and J usage is TRBJ1-4, with 7 nucleotides matching TRBD1. Germline CDR1 is LGHNA and CDR2 is YSLEER. The V and J ends lost 4 bases and 4 bases, in that order; junction bases with no gene match: 3. The CDR3 loop spans 14 amino acids. As DNA, the CDR3 is TGCGCCAGCAGCCGGGGACAGATTAATGAAAAACTGTTTTTT. Amino acids: CASSRGQINEKLFF.

The chain uses TRBV4-3 and TRBJ2-1; a weak D match, TRBD2 (6 bases). The CDR3 loop spans 15 amino acids. The ends were cut back, 2 bases at V and 1 base at J, with 9 bases in the middle. Per germline, CDR1 LGHNA and CDR2 YSLEER. CDR3 nucleotides: TGCGCCAGCAGCCAAATGGAGGGGTCCTACAATGAGCAGTTCTTC. The encoded protein is CASSQMEGSYNEQFF.

The chain joins TRBV4-3 to TRBJ1-2; D not resolved. Trimming took off 0 bases at V and 2 bases at J, with 7 bases between the two ends. The CDR3 contains 14 residues. CDR1 is LGHNA, CDR2 YSLEER, per germline. CDR3 DNA: TGCGCCAGCAGCCAAGATACCAAAAACTATGGCTACACCTTC. It encodes CASSQDTKNYGYTF.

V is TRBV7-9 and J is TRBJ2-3; a possible D gene is TRBD2 (5 bases). The V gene's germline CDR1 is SEHNR and CDR2 FQNEAQ (reference sequence). The V end lost 1 base, the J end lost 1 base, and 12 bases lay between the germline ends. The CDR3 is 16 amino acids. This CDR3 reads CASSLGAGPRTDTQYF. The CDR3 DNA reads as TGTGCCAGCAGCTTAGGTGCGGGTCCGCGCACAGATACGCAGTATTTT.

There are a few counts of this clonotype. The chain links TRBV6-1 to TRBJ2-5; D may match TRBD1 or TRBD2 (5 bases each). Germline CDR1 and CDR2: MNHNS and SASEGT. The CDR3 is made up of 14 amino acids. Trimming took 5 bases from V and 1 from J, leaving 11 bases between them. In nucleotides, the CDR3 is TGTGCCAGCAGTAAGGGACGGGCCCAAGAGACCCAGTACTTC. Translated: CASSKGRAQETQYF.

In nucleotides, the CDR3 is TGCGCCAGCAGCCCTTACTCTAGCGGGGGGGCCTACAATGAGCAGTTCTTC. Encoded protein: CASSPYSSGGAYNEQFF. The rearrangement links TRBV4-3 to TRBJ2-1, with 12 nucleotides matching TRBD2. CDR1 and CDR2 (germline): LGHNA, YSLEER. The CDR3 spans 17 residues. Trimming at V came to 4 bases and at J to 2 bases, leaving 6 bases not matched to a gene.

The count of this clonotype is one. The chain employs TRBV4-3 and TRBJ1-1; no firm D call. The germline V gene encodes CDR1 LGHNA and CDR2 YSLEER. CDR3 length: 15 amino acids. Trimming took 0 bases from V and 1 from J, leaving 9 bases between them. The CDR3: CASSQDWIGNTEAFF. In nucleotides, the CDR3 is TGCGCCAGCAGCCAAGATTGGATAGGGAACACTGAAGCTTTCTTT.

The V and J genes are TRBV5-8 and TRBJ2-5; 7 nucleotides line up with TRBD2. The CDR3 covers 14 residues. The germline V gene has CDR1 SGHTS and CDR2 YDEGEE. V shed 0 bases and J 6 bases; nucleotides not matched to a gene: 5. The CDR3 spells CASSLGLAVQTQYF. For the CDR3, the DNA is TGTGCCAGCAGCTTGGGACTAGCTGTGCAGACCCAGTACTTC.

This clonotype was seen a handful of times. The V gene is TRBV2, the J gene TRBJ2-7; D ambiguous. CDR3 size: 15 residues. Germline CDR1 is SNHLY and CDR2 is FYNNEI. Trimming took 7 bases from V and 0 from J, leaving 16 bases between them. CDR3: CASTQRSKSSYEQYF. As DNA, the CDR3 is TGTGCCAGCACCCAAAGGAGTAAAAGCTCCTACGAGCAGTACTTC.

This chain connects TRBV5-1 to TRBJ1-1; 7 bases match TRBD1. CDR3 size: 15 residues. The V and J ends lost 0 bases and 1 base, in that order; junction bases with no gene match: 3. Germline loops: CDR1 SGHRS, CDR2 YFSETQ. CDR3 in DNA: TGCGCCAGCAGCTTGGGCCAGGGGGGGAACACTGAAGCTTTCTTT. Residues: CASSLGQGGNTEAFF.

The chain joins TRBV20-1 to TRBJ1-5; D not resolved. This CDR3 is built from 13 residues. Deletions cut 3 bases from V and 4 bases from J, with 10 bases between. Germline lookup yields CDR1 DFQATT and CDR2 SNEGSKA (reference sequence). CDR3 DNA sequence: TGCAGTGCTAGTGACGCCGTAAATCAGCCCCAGCATTTT. Protein: CSASDAVNQPQHF.

The rearrangement uses TRBV7-2 and TRBJ2-7; D uncertain. The CDR3 runs to 14 residues. The germline V gene encodes CDR1 SGHTA and CDR2 FQGNSA. Trimming removed 4 bases from V and 4 bases from J, with 14 bases in between. CDR3 DNA: TGTGCCAGCAGCTCTGGACCGCGACGTTACGAGCAGTACTTC. This translates into CASSSGPRRYEQYF. The whole variable domain, filled in from reference TRBV7-2 and TRBJ2-7, reads GAGVSQSPSNKVTEKGKDVELRCDPISGHTALYWYRQSLGQGLEFLIYFQGNSAPDKSGLPSDRFSAERTGGSVSTLTIQRTQQEDSAVYLCASSSGPRRYEQYFGPGTRLTVT.

This clonotype has only a few counts. CDR3: CASHQGMDNSPLHF. CDR3 coding DNA: TGTGCCAGCCACCAGGGGATGGATAATTCACCCCTCCACTTT. The chain employs TRBV27 and TRBJ1-6, with D maybe TRBD1 (6 bases). Germline V gene data show CDR1 as MNHEY and CDR2 as SMNVEV (reference sequence). Trimming removed 8 bases at V and 5 bases at J, with 13 bases between. The CDR3 is 14 residues long.

This clonotype has more than one count but fewer than ten. This rearrangement joins TRBV6-6 to TRBJ2-7; possible D gene TRBD1, 5 bases. The germline CDR1 and CDR2 sequences are MNHNY and SVGAGI (reference sequence). The CDR3 is made up of 14 amino acids. V lost 1 base to trimming and J lost 2 bases, with 9 bases between them. The CDR3 here is CASSYWQGAYEQYF. As DNA, the CDR3 is TGTGCCAGCAGTTACTGGCAGGGCGCCTACGAGCAGTACTTC.

This clonotype was seen a few times. V usage is TRBV7-9 and J usage is TRBJ1-2; TRBD1 is a possible D gene (6 bases). This CDR3 has 20 residues. CDR1 is SEHNR and CDR2 is FQNEAQ in the germline V gene (reference sequence). With 0 bases removed from V and 4 bases from J, the gap between germline ends came to 27 bases. The CDR3 coding sequence is TGTGCCAGCAGCTTAGCGGCCCGATCGGGTACAGGGCTCGGGGGCTATGGCTACACCTTC. Amino acids: CASSLAARSGTGLGGYGYTF.